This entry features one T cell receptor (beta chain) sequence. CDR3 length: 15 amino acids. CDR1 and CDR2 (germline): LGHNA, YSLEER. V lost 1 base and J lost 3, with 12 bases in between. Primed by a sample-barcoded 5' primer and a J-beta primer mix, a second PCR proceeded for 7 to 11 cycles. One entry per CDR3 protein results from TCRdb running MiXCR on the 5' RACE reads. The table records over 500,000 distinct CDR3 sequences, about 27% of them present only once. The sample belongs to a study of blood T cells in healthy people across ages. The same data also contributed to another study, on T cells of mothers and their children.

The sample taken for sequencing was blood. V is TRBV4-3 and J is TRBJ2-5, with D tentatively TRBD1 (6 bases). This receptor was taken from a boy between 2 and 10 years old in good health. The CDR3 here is CASSQALAGEETQYF. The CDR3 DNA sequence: TGCGCCAGCAGCCAAGCTTTGGCAGGGGAAGAGACCCAGTACTTC.